This TCR beta chain was sequenced during a study of T-cell reconstitution after alpha-beta-depleted transplantation in children. For this clonotype: What it recognizes is unknown.

General study findings and limits: Newly made T cells mostly supplied T-cell counts and diversity one year after transplant. About two months after transplant, alpha-beta T cells reportedly came from several hundred expanded graft clones. Surviving thymic progenitors and recipient T cells were the source of high TCRbeta diversity at day 60 in some patients.

The CDR3 spans 12 residues. Germline V gene sequence: CDR1 SNHLY, CDR2 FYNNEI. Unique molecular identifiers were built into the TCRbeta library. Each CDR3 protein gets one entry after TCRdb re-called the PCR reads with MiXCR. The sample lists around 440,000 distinct CDR3 sequences; about 17% were seen once. This specimen consisted of PBMCs, mostly from graft donor cells, obtained 360 days after TCRalphabeta/CD19-depleted stem cell transplant. V usage is TRBV2 and J usage is TRBJ2-7; 8 positions agree with TRBD2. This TCR came from a boy in the first two years of life who had a stem cell transplant for Wiskott-Aldrich syndrome, so the T cells may come from the graft donor. The CDR3 sequence is CVVGAGAYEQYF. Written as DNA, the CDR3 is TGTGTCGTAGGAGCGGGAGCCTACGAGCAGTACTTC.